This record covers a single T cell receptor beta chain. Original methodology: From reference gene primer amplification, estimates of nucleated cell counts were derived. TCRdb's table, derived via immunoSEQ multiplex PCR, lists solely in-frame clones and lacks some. The DNA was the basis for D and trimming; V, J and clone size are from that table. The sample carries approximately 60,000 clones, 85% recorded once. The sample belongs to a study of blood T cell repertoires in COVID-19. As for the study in general: Italy, Spain and the United States were the sources of the convalescent and acute COVID-19 samples. PBMCs, B-cell-depleted T cells, or T cells were the source of the cDNA or gDNA that made up the material.

CDR1 is SGHNT, CDR2 YENEEA, per germline. Between the trimmed V and J ends, which lost 3 bases and 2 bases, there was a span of 7 bases. The CDR3 consists of 13 residues. Sequenced sample: peripheral blood. The TCR was taken from a human donor in a cohort sampled during active COVID-19. The genes are TRBV11-3 and TRBJ2-5; no definite D call. This CDR3 is CASSFSRQETQYF. CDR3 sequence (DNA): TGTGCCAGCAGCTTTAGTCGGCAAGAGACCCAGTACTTC. Complete variable domain (other parts from reference TRBV11-3 and TRBJ2-5): EAGVVQSPRYKIIEKKQPVAFWCNPISGHNTLYWYLQNLGQGPELLIRYENEEAVDDSQLPKDRFSAERLKGVDSTLKIQPAELGDSAVYLCASSFSRQETQYFGPGTRLLVL.